This entry concerns a single TCR beta chain. It lacks a known antigen. Base qualities are not provided; no much larger clone lies one nucleotide away. This entry is derived from a study of OX40 agonist ivuxolimab in advanced cancers. About the full investigation: Ivuxolimab, which targeted the costimulatory receptor OX40 (CD134), was an agonistic, fully human IgG2 monoclonal antibody. Partial responses occurred in three dose-escalation patients: two with cutaneous melanoma and one with hepatocellular carcinoma. The dose-escalation cohort was roughly 87% male with a mean age of about 60 years, ranging from roughly 23 to 79. Intravenous ivuxolimab was administered to patients every 2 weeks at six dose levels: 0.01, 0.1, 0.3, 1.5, 3 and 10 mg/kg. Patients were allowed to have had prior anti-PD-1, anti-PD-L1 or anti-CTLA-4 therapy, and around two fifths of the dose-escalation patients had been treated with checkpoint inhibitors. Of the approximately 50 dose-escalation patients, hepatocellular carcinoma was present in approximately 20, melanoma in around 15, renal cell carcinoma in 9 and head and neck cancer in 9. The purpose of peripheral TCRbeta sequencing was to test whether ivuxolimab changed TCR sequence diversity and led to clonal T-cell expansion. The monotherapy dose-escalation portion (N ≈ 57 patients) of the phase I ivuxolimab trial is reported in the paper. Broader findings and caveats from the paper: Partial responders in the 0.1-3.0 mg/kg groups had among the lowest normalized peripheral clonal expansion, especially among CD8+ T cells. At doses of 0.1 to 3.0 mg/kg, clonal expansion of both CD4+ and CD8+ T cells in blood was seen between baseline and week 6. After ivuxolimab, more expanded clones were found on average in CD8+ T cells than in CD4+ T cells. Which antigens the clonally expanded peripheral T cells were specific for was not determined. Low levels of normalized T-cell clonal expansion were also seen in some nonresponding patients.

Patients with autoimmune disease history or receiving systemic immunosuppression were excluded from the trial. Peripheral blood for TCR sequencing was collected from all dose cohorts at baseline, on cycle 4 day 1, and on cycle 7 day 1. Samples came from an open-label, multicenter, first-in-human phase I dose-escalation trial of ivuxolimab. The trial enrolled adults with locally advanced or metastatic head and neck squamous cell, hepatocellular, melanoma or renal cell carcinoma. Before TCR sequencing, CD4+ T cells and CD8+ T cells from peripheral blood were sorted into separate populations. As encoded in the germline V gene, CDR1 is SGHAT while CDR2 is FQNNGV. V gives up 0 bases and J gives up 7 bases, and the segment between their germline ends measures 10 bases. The CDR3 runs 14 residues from the cysteine to the phenylalanine. The CDR3 DNA has 42 bases and is translated from base 1. To sequence the TCRbeta CDR3 region, genomic DNA was isolated from the sorted cells. The immunoSEQ Assay was used for sequencing of TCRbeta CDR3 regions. Not all clones reach the TCRdb copy of this immuneACCESS table, which keeps in-frame sequences only. Checked studies attribute under half of the gap to unresolved V genes and leave the rest unexplained. Within this sample are around 80,000 clones, with more than 75% of them counted one time only. The biggest ten clones account for around 5.1% of the sample.

The rearranged chain carries TRBV11-2 and TRBJ2-1; the D gene is possibly TRBD1 or TRBD2, each agreeing over 5 bases. The source of this sequence is an adult with an advanced solid tumor such as melanoma, head and neck, liver or kidney cancer. This specimen was CD4+ or CD8+ T cells sorted from blood, taken in a trial of the OX40 agonist ivuxolimab. The bases are TGTGCCAGCAGCTTAGATTCAGGGACGAATGAGCAGTTCTTC. It codes for CASSLDSGTNEQFF.